One sample yielded the 17 T cell receptor delta chains listed below, sequenced in a study of gamma-delta T cells after stem cell transplantation. TCRdb re-analyzed the RT-PCR reads via CATT. The sample gives around 1,500 delta-chain clones, less than 6% of which show up once; 45% to 50% is in the top ten. Sequencing was performed on gamma-delta T cells. The receptor source for this set is a human donor. It is not recorded whose cells these are; they may come from a transplant donor.

Of note for this clone: A far larger clone is one base from this, pointing to a likely read error. The sample holds other DNA sequences that translate to the same CDR3. The V gene is TRDV1, the J gene TRDJ1, with TRDD3 as a possible D gene (5 bases). The CDR3 covers 16 residues. The V gene's germline CDR1 is TSWWSYY and CDR2 QGS. The V gene lost 3 bases and the J gene lost 1 base, with 15 bases spanning the gap. The CDR3 nucleotides are TGTGCTCTTGGGGACGGGGCCGGGGAAGCCACCGATAAACTCATCTTT. Amino acid sequence: CALGDGAGEATDKLIF.

For this clone: TCRdb attributes to this sequence the protein of a much larger clone, which differs from the DNA translation at residue 8; a read error is likely, and the protein displayed is translated from the DNA. The chain couples TRDV1 to TRDJ1; 7 nucleotides agree with TRDD3. Trimming at V came to 1 base and at J to 4 bases, leaving 9 bases not matched to a gene. The CDR3 runs to 16 residues. Germline V lookup: CDR1 TSWWSYY, CDR2 QGS. The CDR3: CALGEHRRGIVDKLIF. In nucleotides, the CDR3 is TGTGCTCTTGGGGAACACCGCCGGGGGATCGTCGATAAACTCATCTTT.

About this clone itself: TCRdb's protein for this DNA is that of a much larger clone and differs from the translation at residue 3, likely a read error; the protein shown is the DNA translation. This chain uses TRDV2 with TRDJ1; D tentatively reads TRDD2 or TRDD3 (7 bases each). Germline CDR1 and CDR2: GEAIGNYY and EKD. The CDR3 length is 18 residues. CDR3 sequence (DNA): TGTGCCCGTGACACCTTGAATTCCTACTCGACTGGGGCCGATAAACTCATCTTT. It specifies CARDTLNSYSTGADKLIF.

This clone turned up a few times. For this DNA, TCRdb reports the protein of a much larger clone, which diverges at residue 4, most likely from a read error; the protein presented here is translated directly from the DNA. The chain carries TRDV2 and TRDJ1; 9 bases match TRDD3. Germline V lookup: CDR1 GEAIGNYY, CDR2 EKD. V shed 5 bases and J 3 bases; nucleotides not matched to a gene: 15. CDR3 length: 17 residues. CDR3 sequence: CACGILGDPIKSDKLIF. The DNA of the CDR3 is TGTGCCTGTGGCATACTGGGGGACCCTATCAAGTCCGATAAACTCATCTTT.

As concerns this clone: The TCRdb protein, from a much larger clone, departs from this DNA's translation at residue 10, likely by read error; the protein shown derives from the DNA. The rearrangement joins TRDV2 to TRDJ1; 8 bases are shared with TRDD3. This CDR3 has 16 residues. In germline, CDR1 is GEAIGNYY, CDR2 EKD. V lost 4 bases, J lost 1 base, and 10 bases stayed unmatched. For the CDR3, the DNA is TGTGCCTGTGAGAGACTGGGGGCTGTCACCACCGATAAACTCATCTTT. Protein product: CACERLGAVTTDKLIF.

Notes on this clone: The protein given by TCRdb reflects a much larger clone and differs at residue 4 from this DNA's translation, likely from a read error; the protein shown is the DNA's translation. The chain links TRDV2 to TRDJ1; perhaps TRDD3 as D (5 bases). V was trimmed by 5 bases and J by 1 base, leaving 13 bases between them. The CDR3 covers 14 residues. CDR1 GEAIGNYY and CDR2 EKD come from the germline V gene. The CDR3 region is CACGLTGITDKLIF. CDR3 coding DNA: TGTGCCTGTGGCCTTACTGGAATCACCGATAAACTCATCTTT.

This clone was picked up a small number of times. The chain is built from TRDV2 and TRDJ1; weak D call: TRDD3 (5 bases). There are 16 residues in the CDR3. Germline CDR1 is GEAIGNYY and CDR2 is EKD. V was trimmed by 0 bases and J by 0 bases, leaving 13 bases between them. CDR3 sequence (DNA): TGTGCCTGTGACACCGTGGGTGGGGAGTACACCGATAAACTCATCTTT. This gives the protein CACDTVGGEYTDKLIF.

The chain combines TRDV2 with TRDJ1, with a tentative D call TRDD2 (6 bases). This CDR3 comprises 16 residues. Per germline, CDR1 GEAIGNYY and CDR2 EKD. V lost 3 bases and J lost 5, with 21 bases in between. CDR3 coding DNA: TGTGCCTGTGACCCCCTCCCTTCCCGGGGACCTGATAAACTCATCTTT. Translated: CACDPLPSRGPDKLIF.

In its sample, this clone was seen a few times. A far more abundant clone sits one base away, making this likely a read error. The same CDR3 is also encoded by other DNA sequences in this sample. This chain links TRDV2 with TRDJ1; TRDD3 is a possible D gene (6 bases). Trimming took 3 bases from V and 0 from J, leaving 28 bases between them. CDR3 size: 20 residues. Per germline, CDR1 GEAIGNYY and CDR2 EKD. For the CDR3, the DNA is TGTGCCTGTGACCCGGTGGGGGGACTCCAGGAAGGGGGGGACACCGATAAACTCATCTTT. This translates into CACDPVGGLQEGGDTDKLIF.

For this clone: TCRdb's protein, taken from a much larger clone, differs from this DNA's translation at residue 11, likely owing to a read error; the protein displayed comes from the DNA. The rearrangement links TRDV2 to TRDJ1, with 10 bases matching TRDD3. The CDR3 is 14 amino acids. V lost 3 bases, J lost 10 bases, and 10 bases stayed unmatched. The germline CDR1 and CDR2 sequences are GEAIGNYY and EKD. Here the CDR3 reads CACDLLGDGGPLIF. The CDR3 bases are TGTGCCTGTGACTTACTGGGGGATGGGGGTCCACTCATCTTT.

About this clone itself: TCRdb's protein for this DNA is that of a much larger clone and differs from the translation at residue 6, likely a read error; the protein shown is the DNA translation. V and J are TRDV2 and TRDJ1; unclear D gene. V was shortened by 3 bases and J by 1 base, with 11 bases between the two germline ends. The V gene's germline CDR1 is GEAIGNYY and CDR2 EKD. The CDR3 spans 14 residues. CDR3 sequence (DNA): TGTGCCTGTGACGCTCCCTCGGGCACCGATAAACTCATCTTT. Translation: CACDAPSGTDKLIF.

This clone has just a few counts. One base separates it from a far larger clone, so it is likely a read error. The CDR3 DNA reads TGTGCCTGTGACACCCTACGAGAATATACTGGGGGATACAAACTGGGGGATACGCTCGATAAACTCATCTTT. This gives the protein CACDTLREYTGGYKLGDTLDKLIF. The V gene is TRDV2, the J gene TRDJ1, with TRDD3 matching over 13 bases. Looked up from germline, CDR1 is GEAIGNYY and CDR2 is EKD. V was pared by 0 bases and J by 4 bases, with 28 bases of the junction left unmatched. This CDR3 region has 24 residues.

This clone appeared a few times. J is TRDJ1 and V is TRDV2, with 11 bases identical to TRDD3. This CDR3 has 17 amino acids. The V segment lost 7 bases and the J segment 4 bases; nucleotides outside the gene matches: 16. In germline, CDR1 is GEAIGNYY, CDR2 EKD. The CDR3 DNA reads TGTGCCTGCGAGGGCCTCGGTGGGGGATACGCAAACGATAAACTCATCTTT. As protein: CACEGLGGGYANDKLIF.

The rearrangement joins TRDV2 to TRDJ3; D unclear. The V gene's germline CDR1 is GEAIGNYY and CDR2 EKD. V dropped 2 bases and J dropped 0 bases, with 16 bases sitting between them. CDR3 size: 19 residues. The CDR3 sequence is CACDRIVEGSSWDTRQMFF. CDR3 nucleotides: TGTGCCTGTGACAGGATTGTGGAAGGAAGCTCCTGGGACACCCGACAGATGTTTTTC.

On this clone: The protein TCRdb lists belongs to a much larger clone and differs from this DNA's translation at residue 4, which points to a read error; the protein shown is made from the DNA. The genes are TRDV2 and TRDJ1; 8 positions match TRDD3. CDR1 is GEAIGNYY, CDR2 EKD, per germline. This CDR3 has 16 residues. Trimming removed 6 bases from V and 1 base from J; junction bases left unmatched: 12. Here the CDR3 reads CACKRLGAVATDKLIF. CDR3 in DNA: TGTGCCTGTAAGAGACTGGGGGCTGTCGCCACCGATAAACTCATCTTT.

This clone is labeled medium-sized (0.01 to 0.1%). This clone may be a read error of a much larger clone one base away. This chain connects TRDV2 to TRDJ1; 8 bases are a match to TRDD3. The CDR3 sequence is 18 residues long. The V gene end was trimmed by 1 base and the J gene end by 8 bases; junction bases not matched to a gene: 20. Germline V gene data show CDR1 as GEAIGNYY and CDR2 as EKD. The CDR3 sequence is CACDTVELGDPSIGKLIF. The CDR3 DNA is TGTGCCTGTGACACGGTGGAGCTGGGGGACCCCTCAATAGGAAAACTCATCTTT.

Points on this clone: This likely reflects a read error, since a far larger clone is one base away. Other DNA sequences of this sample code for an identical CDR3. The genes are TRDV2 and TRDJ1; 13 bases match TRDD3. CDR1 and CDR2 (germline): GEAIGNYY, EKD. CDR3 length equals 20 residues. CDR3 sequence reads: CACDPLVLGDTLEGTDKLIF. The CDR3 DNA sequence: TGCGCCTGTGACCCCTTGGTACTGGGGGATACGCTCGAAGGGACCGATAAACTCATCTTT.